This is a list of T cell receptor beta chains from one sample in a study of CD8 T cells in Susac syndrome. TCRdb redid the calling of the immunoSEQ multiplex PCR reads with MiXCR, one entry per CDR3 protein. The profile shows 170,000 or so distinct CDR3 sequences, roughly 95% of them singletons. The sample comprised CD4+ T cells from PBMCs. These receptors all stem from a human donor with Susac syndrome. CDR3s include the opening cysteine and the closing phenylalanine or tryptophan. The D gene is left open where the match is weak. Size values are once, few and many counts, or a class for expanded clones, and some rows have none.

v_gene: TRBV29-1
abundance: -
j_gene: TRBJ2-1
d_gene: -
CDR3nt: TGCAGCGTTCTTGGACAGACACTCAATGAGCAGTTCTTC
CDR3aa: CSVLGQTLNEQFF

v_gene: TRBV12-3/TRBV12-4
abundance: -
j_gene: TRBJ1-5
d_gene: TRBD1
CDR3nt: TGTGCCAGCAGTTCGAACAGGGGAGGCAATCAGCCCCAGCATTTT
CDR3aa: CASSSNRGGNQPQHF

v_gene: TRBV10-3
abundance: -
j_gene: TRBJ1-2
d_gene: -
CDR3nt: TGTGCCACCAGCGTACAGGGTCCCTATGGCTACACCTTC
CDR3aa: CATSVQGPYGYTF

v_gene: TRBV28
abundance: -
j_gene: TRBJ1-5
d_gene: -
CDR3nt: TGTGCCAGCAGTTTCGATAGAAATAGCAATCAGCCCCAGCATTTT
CDR3aa: CASSFDRNSNQPQHF

v_gene: TRBV28
abundance: once
j_gene: TRBJ2-3
d_gene: -
CDR3nt: TGTGCCAGCAGCGGACGCCACGGAGCAGATACGCAGTATTTT
CDR3aa: CASSGRHGADTQYF

v_gene: TRBV29-1
abundance: -
j_gene: TRBJ2-5
d_gene: -
CDR3nt: TGCAGCACCGACGGGGCAGGCCAAGAGACCCAGTACTTC
CDR3aa: CSTDGAGQETQYF

v_gene: TRBV7-9
abundance: -
j_gene: TRBJ2-6
d_gene: -
CDR3nt: TGTGCCAGCAGCCCCCAGAGTTTAAGGGCTGGGGCCAACGTCCTGACTTTC
CDR3aa: CASSPQSLRAGANVLTF

v_gene: TRBV27
abundance: -
j_gene: TRBJ2-1
d_gene: TRBD1
CDR3nt: TGTGCCAGCAGTCCGCAGGACAGGGTAAAGGGTGGTGAGCAGTTCTTC
CDR3aa: CASSPQDRVKGGEQFF

v_gene: TRBV7-8
abundance: -
j_gene: TRBJ2-3
d_gene: TRBD2
CDR3nt: TGTGCCAGCAGCCGAAGGTTTATGGCTAGCGGGAGCACAGATACGCAGTATTTT
CDR3aa: CASSRRFMASGSTDTQYF

v_gene: TRBV20-1
abundance: -
j_gene: TRBJ2-2
d_gene: -
CDR3nt: TGCAGTGCTAGGGGGGGACCCGGGCTAAACACCGGGGAGCTGTTTTTT
CDR3aa: CSARGGPGLNTGELFF

v_gene: TRBV20-1
abundance: -
j_gene: TRBJ1-2
d_gene: -
CDR3nt: TGCAGTGCTTGGCCGCTTTCCGGGACGAAGGACTATGGCTACACCTTC
CDR3aa: CSAWPLSGTKDYGYTF

v_gene: TRBV25-1
abundance: -
j_gene: TRBJ2-2
d_gene: -
CDR3nt: TGTGCCAGCAGTCACAGACTGAATTGGGCCGGGGAGCTGTTTTTT
CDR3aa: CASSHRLNWAGELFF

v_gene: TRBV30
abundance: few
j_gene: TRBJ2-5
d_gene: TRBD2
CDR3nt: TGTGCCTCCCGAGCCGGGGGGGAGACCCAGTACTTC
CDR3aa: CASRAGGETQYF

v_gene: TRBV14
abundance: -
j_gene: TRBJ2-3
d_gene: -
CDR3nt: TGTGCCAGCAGCCAAGAGATCCCCACAGGCTCAGATACGCAGTATTTT
CDR3aa: CASSQEIPTGSDTQYF

v_gene: TRBV4-3
abundance: -
j_gene: TRBJ2-2
d_gene: -
CDR3nt: TGCGCCAGCAGCCAGGGGCATGGGAACACCGGGGAGCTGTTTTTT
CDR3aa: CASSQGHGNTGELFF

v_gene: TRBV20-1
abundance: -
j_gene: TRBJ2-3
d_gene: TRBD1
CDR3nt: TGCAGTGCTTCCGGGACAGGCAACACAGATACGCAGTATTTT
CDR3aa: CSASGTGNTDTQYF

v_gene: TRBV30
abundance: -
j_gene: TRBJ1-5
d_gene: -
CDR3nt: TGTGCCTGGAGTGTTGGCGGGTTCAATCAGCCCCAGCATTTT
CDR3aa: CAWSVGGFNQPQHF

v_gene: TRBV2
abundance: -
j_gene: TRBJ2-5
d_gene: TRBD2
CDR3nt: TGTGCCAGCAGTGAAGATAGCGGGAGAGGGGAGACCCAGTACTTC
CDR3aa: CASSEDSGRGETQYF

v_gene: TRBV29-1
abundance: -
j_gene: TRBJ2-5
d_gene: -
CDR3nt: TGCAGCTACGCTAACTACGAAGAGACCCAGTACTTC
CDR3aa: CSYANYEETQYF

v_gene: TRBV29-1
abundance: -
j_gene: TRBJ2-3
d_gene: -
CDR3nt: TGCAGCGTTGGATCGGGGTCAGGGGCGGGAGATACGCAGTATTTT
CDR3aa: CSVGSGSGAGDTQYF

v_gene: TRBV30
abundance: -
j_gene: TRBJ1-2
d_gene: TRBD1
CDR3nt: TGTGCCTGGAGCGCAGGGGGCGGTAACTATGGCTACACCTTC
CDR3aa: CAWSAGGGNYGYTF

v_gene: TRBV24-1
abundance: -
j_gene: TRBJ2-3
d_gene: -
CDR3nt: TGTGCCACCAGTCAAGCGCGAGGAACAGATACGCAGTATTTT
CDR3aa: CATSQARGTDTQYF

v_gene: TRBV9
abundance: -
j_gene: TRBJ1-6
d_gene: -
CDR3nt: TGTGCCAGCAGCGCCTCGACCTATTCACCCCTCCACTTT
CDR3aa: CASSASTYSPLHF

v_gene: TRBV7-6
abundance: -
j_gene: TRBJ2-2
d_gene: -
CDR3nt: TGTGCCAGCAGCTCCCTGGGGAGCGCGAACACCGGGGAGCTGTTTTTT
CDR3aa: CASSSLGSANTGELFF

v_gene: TRBV7-2
abundance: -
j_gene: TRBJ1-2
d_gene: -
CDR3nt: TGTGCCAGCAGCTTAGCGGGGGGCGGCTATGGCTACACCTTC
CDR3aa: CASSLAGGGYGYTF

v_gene: TRBV7-8
abundance: -
j_gene: TRBJ1-2
d_gene: TRBD1
CDR3nt: TGTGCCAGCAGCTCACCTTTGCCAGGGGGAATCTATGGCTACACCTTC
CDR3aa: CASSSPLPGGIYGYTF

v_gene: TRBV5-1
abundance: -
j_gene: TRBJ2-5
d_gene: TRBD2
CDR3nt: TGCGCCAGCAGCCGGGTCCCACTAGCGGGAGGTTCCCAGTACTTC
CDR3aa: CASSRVPLAGGSQYF